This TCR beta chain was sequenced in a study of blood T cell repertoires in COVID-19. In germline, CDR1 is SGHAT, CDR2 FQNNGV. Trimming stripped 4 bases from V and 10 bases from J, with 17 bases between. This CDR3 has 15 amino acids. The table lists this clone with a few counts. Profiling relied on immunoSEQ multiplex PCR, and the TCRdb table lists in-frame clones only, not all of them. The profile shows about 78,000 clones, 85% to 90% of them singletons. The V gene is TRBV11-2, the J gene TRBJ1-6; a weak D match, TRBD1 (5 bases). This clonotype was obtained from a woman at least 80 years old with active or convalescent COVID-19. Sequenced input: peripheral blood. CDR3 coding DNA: TGTGCCAGCAGCTCCCTATTTAAGGGGCAGTCACCCCTCCACTTT. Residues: CASSSLFKGQSPLHF.